This TCR beta chain was retrieved from a study of cytomegalovirus exposure and HLA in healthy donors. Study-level points and caveats: High specificity and sensitivity for cytomegalovirus status were reported for the classifier.

Assay used: immunoSEQ multiplex PCR; TCRdb lists only in-frame clones, some missing. The profile shows tens of thousands of clones, around 96% of them singletons. In germline, CDR1 is SGHAT, CDR2 FQDESV (reference sequence). With 5 bases removed from V and 5 bases from J, the gap between germline ends came to 18 bases. There are 15 residues in the CDR3. Of note for this clone: Its antigen is not known.

The rearrangement joins TRBV11-1 to TRBJ2-5; possible D gene TRBD2, 5 bases. The sample consisted of PBMCs. This TCR derives from a man aged 30-40 years in good health and CMV-seropositive. In DNA form, the CDR3 reads TGTGCCAGCAGCAAGGGCCCCGAGGGTCGGGAGACCCAGTACTTC. It encodes CASSKGPEGRETQYF.